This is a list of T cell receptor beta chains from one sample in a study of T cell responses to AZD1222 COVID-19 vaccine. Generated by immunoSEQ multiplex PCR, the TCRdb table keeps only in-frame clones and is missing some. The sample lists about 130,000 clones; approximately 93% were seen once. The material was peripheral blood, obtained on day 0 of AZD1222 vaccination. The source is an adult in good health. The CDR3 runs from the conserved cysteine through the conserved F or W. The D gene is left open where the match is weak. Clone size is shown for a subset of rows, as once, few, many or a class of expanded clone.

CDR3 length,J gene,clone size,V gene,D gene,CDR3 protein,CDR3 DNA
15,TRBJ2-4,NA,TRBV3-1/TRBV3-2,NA,CASSPGGQRIGIQYF,TGTGCCAGCAGCCCTGGGGGGCAGAGGATTGGCATTCAGTACTTC
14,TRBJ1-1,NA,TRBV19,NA,CASSPPRVNTEAFF,TGTGCCAGTAGTCCCCCAAGGGTGAACACTGAAGCTTTCTTT
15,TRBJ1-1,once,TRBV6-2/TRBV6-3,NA,CASSEDSYLNTEAFF,TGTGCCAGCAGTGAGGACTCTTACCTGAACACTGAAGCTTTCTTT
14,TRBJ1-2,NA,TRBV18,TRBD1,CASSPPGQGARYTF,TGTGCCAGCTCACCCCCTGGACAGGGTGCGCGCTACACCTTC
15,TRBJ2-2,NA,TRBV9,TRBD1,CASSVRTGASGELFF,TGTGCCAGCAGCGTTCGGACAGGGGCGAGCGGGGAGCTGTTTTTT
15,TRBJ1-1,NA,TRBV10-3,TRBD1,CAISDRGQGYTEAFF,TGTGCCATCAGTGATAGGGGACAGGGTTACACTGAAGCTTTCTTT
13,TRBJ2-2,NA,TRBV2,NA,CASSESRAGELFF,TGTGCCAGCAGTGAAAGCCGAGCCGGGGAGCTGTTTTTT
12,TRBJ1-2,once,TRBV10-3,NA,CAISEGRADYTF,TGTGCCATCAGTGAGGGCAGGGCGGACTACACCTTC
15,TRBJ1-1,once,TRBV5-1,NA,CASSSFGVMNTEAFF,TGCGCCAGCAGCTCATTTGGGGTTATGAACACTGAAGCTTTCTTT
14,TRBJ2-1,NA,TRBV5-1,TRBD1,CASSSGQTLNEQFF,TGCGCCAGCAGCTCGGGACAGACCCTCAATGAGCAGTTCTTC
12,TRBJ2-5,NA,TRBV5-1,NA,CASSITAETQYF,TGCGCCAGCAGTATAACTGCAGAGACCCAGTACTTC
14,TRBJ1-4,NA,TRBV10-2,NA,CASSAGATNEKLFF,TGCGCCAGCAGTGCAGGGGCAACTAATGAAAAACTGTTTTTT
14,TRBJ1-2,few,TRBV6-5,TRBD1,CASRPTGTGYGYTF,TGTGCCAGCAGGCCGACCGGGACAGGCTATGGCTACACCTTC
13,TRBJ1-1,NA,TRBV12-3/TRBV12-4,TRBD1,CASSSQGGTEAFF,TGTGCCAGCAGTTCCCAGGGGGGCACTGAAGCTTTCTTT
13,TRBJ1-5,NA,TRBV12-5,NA,CASGVFSNQPQHF,TGTGCTAGTGGGGTTTTTAGCAATCAGCCCCAGCATTTT
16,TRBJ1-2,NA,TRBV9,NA,CASSVPRDGGNYGYTF,TGTGCCAGCAGCGTACCGCGGGACGGAGGCAACTATGGCTACACCTTC
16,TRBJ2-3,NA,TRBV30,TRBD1,CAWSPGTGTSTDTQYF,TGTGCCTGGAGTCCCGGGACAGGGACTAGCACAGATACGCAGTATTTT
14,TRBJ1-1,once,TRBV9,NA,CASSVGGSGAEAFF,TGTGCCAGCAGCGTAGGGGGTAGCGGCGCTGAAGCTTTCTTT
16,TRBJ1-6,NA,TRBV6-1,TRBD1,CASSDLWTGANSPLHF,TGTGCCAGCAGTGACCTATGGACAGGCGCCAATTCACCCCTCCACTTT
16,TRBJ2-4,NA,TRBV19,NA,CASSTWDTRISGMQYF,TGTGCCAGTAGTACCTGGGACACTCGAATCTCTGGTATGCAGTACTTC
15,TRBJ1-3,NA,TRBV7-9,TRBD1,CASSSDRVSGNTIYF,TGTGCCAGCAGCTCGGACAGGGTCTCTGGAAACACCATATATTTT
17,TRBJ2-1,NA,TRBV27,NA,CASTNGPPGGAYNEQFF,TGTGCCAGCACCAACGGTCCCCCGGGGGGCGCCTACAATGAGCAGTTCTTC
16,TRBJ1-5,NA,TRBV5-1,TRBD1,CASRLKQGTSNQPQHF,TGCGCCAGCAGACTTAAACAGGGGACTAGCAATCAGCCCCAGCATTTT
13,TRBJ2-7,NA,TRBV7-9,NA,CASSLEPALREYF,TGTGCCAGCAGCTTAGAGCCAGCTCTACGGGAGTACTTC
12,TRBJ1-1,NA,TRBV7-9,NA,CASSYGRTEAFF,TGTGCCAGCAGCTACGGGCGGACTGAAGCTTTCTTT
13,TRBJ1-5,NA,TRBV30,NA,CAWSRTEGQPQHF,TGTGCCTGGAGTAGAACGGAGGGTCAGCCCCAGCATTTT
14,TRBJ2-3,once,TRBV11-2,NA,CASSLALATDTQYF,TGTGCCAGCAGCTTAGCACTAGCTACAGATACGCAGTATTTT
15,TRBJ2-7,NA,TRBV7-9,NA,CASSPKGQTGGEQYF,TGTGCCAGCAGCCCCAAGGGACAGACGGGGGGCGAGCAGTACTTC
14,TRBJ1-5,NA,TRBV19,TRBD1,CASSKGQGGQPQHF,TGTGCCAGTAGTAAGGGACAGGGTGGTCAGCCCCAGCATTTT
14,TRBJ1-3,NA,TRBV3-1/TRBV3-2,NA,CASSQGLMGNTIYF,TGTGCCAGCAGCCAGGGGCTTATGGGAAACACCATATATTTT
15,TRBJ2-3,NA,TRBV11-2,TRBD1,CASSWDRGGADTQYF,TGTGCCAGCAGCTGGGACAGGGGAGGCGCAGATACGCAGTATTTT
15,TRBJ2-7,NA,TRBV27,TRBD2,CASSTPGGGVYEQYF,TGTGCCAGCAGTACCCCCGGGGGGGGCGTCTACGAGCAGTACTTC
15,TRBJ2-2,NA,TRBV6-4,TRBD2,CASSAGTSHTGELFF,TGTGCCAGCAGCGCCGGGACTAGCCACACCGGGGAGCTGTTTTTT
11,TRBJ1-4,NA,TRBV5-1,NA,CASSLNEKLFF,TGCGCCAGCAGCCTAAATGAAAAACTGTTTTTT
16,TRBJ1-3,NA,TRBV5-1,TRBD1,CASSSGTGFSGNTIYF,TGCGCCAGCAGCTCCGGGACAGGGTTCTCTGGAAACACCATATATTTT
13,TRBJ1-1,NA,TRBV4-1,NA,CASSQVMNTEAFF,TGCGCCAGCAGCCAAGTTATGAACACTGAAGCTTTCTTT
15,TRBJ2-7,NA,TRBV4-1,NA,CASSQWEGARYEQYF,TGCGCCAGCAGCCAATGGGAGGGGGCGCGCTACGAGCAGTACTTC
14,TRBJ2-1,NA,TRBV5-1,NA,CASSLEQRYNEQFF,TGCGCCAGCAGCTTGGAACAGCGCTACAATGAGCAGTTCTTC
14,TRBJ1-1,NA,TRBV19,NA,CASSPGHRRTEAFF,TGTGCCAGTAGCCCCGGACATAGGCGGACTGAAGCTTTCTTT
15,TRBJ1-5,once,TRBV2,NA,CASSVSGISRQPQHF,TGTGCCAGCAGTGTATCGGGGATAAGTAGACAGCCCCAGCATTTT
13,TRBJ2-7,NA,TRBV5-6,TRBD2,CASSQGLLYEQYF,TGTGCCAGCAGCCAGGGACTACTGTACGAGCAGTACTTC
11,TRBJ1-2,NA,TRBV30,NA,CAWSVGVGYTF,TGTGCCTGGAGTGTAGGGGTCGGCTACACCTTC
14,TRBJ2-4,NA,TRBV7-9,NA,CASQGQLAKNIQYF,TGTGCCAGCCAGGGGCAGTTAGCCAAAAACATTCAGTACTTC
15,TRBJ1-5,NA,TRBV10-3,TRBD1,CAISESTGADQPQHF,TGTGCCATCAGTGAGTCGACAGGGGCAGATCAGCCCCAGCATTTT
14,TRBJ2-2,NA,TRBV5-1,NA,CASSTGLYTGELFF,TGCGCCAGCAGCACAGGACTATACACCGGGGAGCTGTTTTTT